The present entry profiles one TCR beta chain with its context. Compared with germline, one end of the junction differs, possibly owing to a read error. This entry belongs to a study of tumor-infiltrating lymphocytes in oesophageal squamous cell carcinoma. This CDR3 contains 15 residues. Germline V gives CDR1 LNHNV, CDR2 YYDKDF (reference sequence). TCRdb itself ran the PCR reads through MiXCR, one entry per CDR3 protein. The sample holds about 16,000 distinct CDR3 sequences, 40% to 55% seen once. The TCR comes from a male donor with esophageal squamous cell carcinoma. The sequenced material came from esophageal tumor tissue. V usage is TRBV15 and J usage is TRBJ2-5; D remains ambiguous. In nucleotides, the CDR3 is TGTGCCACCAGCAGAGGACGACCTGCCAGTTCACCCCTCCACTTC. Protein sequence: CATSRGRPASSPLHF.